These 22 T cell receptor beta chains came from one sample sequenced in a study of blood T cell repertoires in COVID-19. Clones were sequenced by immunoSEQ multiplex PCR, and TCRdb holds only the in-frame ones, with some missing. The table records 200,000 to 250,000 clones, approximately 80% of them present only once. Sequencing was done on a sample of peripheral blood. The receptors were gathered from a human donor in a cohort sampled during active COVID-19.

The CDR3 DNA is TGTGCCAGCAGCGTAGATGCAGGTACCGGGGAGCTGTTTTTT. Protein product: CASSVDAGTGELFF. V is TRBV9 and J is TRBJ2-2; D unclear. The CDR3 runs to 14 residues. Per the germline V gene, CDR1 is SGDLS and CDR2 is YYNGEE. V lost 0 bases, J lost 5 bases, and 8 bases lay in between.

The rearrangement links TRBV30 to TRBJ1-3; a possible D gene is TRBD1 (5 bases). The CDR3 contains 14 residues. Germline V gives CDR1 GTSNPN, CDR2 SVGIG (reference sequence). V gave up 0 bases and J gave up 4 bases, with 10 bases separating them. The CDR3: CAWSVAGQGNTIYF. In DNA, the CDR3 is TGTGCCTGGAGTGTTGCGGGGCAAGGAAACACCATATATTTT.

The rearrangement uses TRBV19 and TRBJ2-3; 8 bases map to TRBD2. Per the germline V gene, CDR1 is LNHDA and CDR2 is SQIVND (reference sequence). The junction had 10 bases not matched to a gene; V was cut back by 6 bases and J by 2 bases. The CDR3 has 16 residues. In DNA, the CDR3 is TGTGCCAGTAGGCCCCGGGGGGGGTCCGACACAGATACGCAGTATTTT. This encodes CASRPRGGSDTDTQYF.

The chain employs TRBV9 and TRBJ2-7; TRBD1 matches 7 bases. Germline CDR1 reads SGDLS; CDR2 reads YYNGEE. CDR3 length: 16 residues. Germline trimming cut 0 bases from V and 3 bases from J; bases unmatched to any gene: 9. The CDR3 region has the DNA TGTGCCAGCAGCGTAGGAGGGCGACAGGGTTTCTACGAGCAGTACTTC. Its protein is CASSVGGRQGFYEQYF.

The genes are TRBV7-3 and TRBJ2-7, with TRBD2 identical over 14 bases. The CDR3 consists of 14 residues. Germline CDR1 is SGHTA and CDR2 is FQGTGA. J gave up 7 bases and V 3 bases, and 2 bases lay outside the gene matches. The CDR3 protein is CASSLGLAGDEQYF. The DNA for the CDR3 is TGTGCCAGCAGCTTGGGACTAGCGGGGGATGAGCAGTACTTC.

The chain links TRBV5-1 to TRBJ2-2, with TRBD2 matching 10 bases. Germline CDR1 is SGHRS and CDR2 is YFSETQ. There are 15 residues in the CDR3. With 6 bases clipped from V and 4 bases from J, the junction kept 6 bases outside the gene matches. CDR3 in DNA: TGCGCCAGCACGGGGGCTAGCGGGGGCACCGGGGAGCTGTTTTTT. The encoded protein is CASTGASGGTGELFF. Variable domain in full (rest from reference TRBV5-1 and TRBJ2-2): KAGVTQTPRYLIKTRGQQVTLSCSPISGHRSVSWYQQTPGQGLQFLFEYFSETQRNKGNFPGRFSGRQFSNSRSEMNVSTLELGDSALYLCASTGASGGTGELFFGEGSRLTVL.

This chain uses TRBV28 with TRBJ1-2; 7 bases line up with TRBD1. There are 13 residues in the CDR3. J lost 3 bases, V lost 4 bases, and 2 bases had no gene match. Germline V lookup: CDR1 MDHEN, CDR2 SYDVKM. CDR3 sequence (DNA): TGTGCCAGCAGTTCAGGACAGGACTATGGCTACACCTTC. Translated, it gives CASSSGQDYGYTF.

The rearrangement uses TRBV27 and TRBJ2-3; perhaps TRBD2 as D (6 bases). CDR1 MNHEY and CDR2 SMNVEV come from the germline V gene (reference sequence). V shed 6 bases and J shed 1 base, with 14 bases lying between them. The CDR3 runs 15 residues. DNA for the CDR3: TGTGCCAGCAGGCGACCGGGAGAAGGCACAGATACGCAGTATTTT. It is translated as CASRRPGEGTDTQYF.

This chain connects TRBV24-1 to TRBJ2-1; D possibly corresponds to TRBD2 (5 bases). V lost 2 bases and J lost 6, with 16 bases in between. Germline V gene lookup returns CDR1 KGHDR and CDR2 SFDVKD. The CDR3 contains 16 residues. Written as DNA, the CDR3 is TGTGCCACCAGTGATTGGCAGCTAGCTGTCGGCAATGAGCAGTTCTTC. It yields the protein CATSDWQLAVGNEQFF.

The rearrangement uses TRBV7-2 and TRBJ2-7; 14 bases map to TRBD2. CDR3 length equals 17 residues. J lost 3 bases, V lost 7 bases, and 11 bases had no gene match. CDR1 and CDR2 (germline): SGHTA, FQGNSA. The CDR3 DNA reads as TGTGCCAGCACCTCCGGGACTAGCGGGAGTTTCCGCTACGAGCAGTACTTC. Translation: CASTSGTSGSFRYEQYF.

The rearrangement uses TRBV11-1 and TRBJ1-2; D possibly corresponds to TRBD1 (5 bases). Germline V CDR1 and CDR2: SGHAT, FQDESV (reference sequence). V was pared by 4 bases and J by 4 bases, with 13 bases between. There are 14 residues in the CDR3. CDR3 sequence: CASSSSGELYGYTF. The CDR3 nucleotides are TGTGCCAGCAGCTCATCGGGGGAACTCTATGGCTACACCTTC.

V usage is TRBV4-1 and J usage is TRBJ1-3; D is ambiguous. The CDR3 has 15 residues. From germline, CDR1 is MGHRA and CDR2 YSYEKL. Trimming shortened V by 0 bases and J by 0 bases, and 6 bases separated the two germline ends. The CDR3 sequence is CASSQDWHSGNTIYF. The CDR3 coding sequence is TGCGCCAGCAGCCAAGATTGGCACTCTGGAAACACCATATATTTT.

The CDR3 DNA sequence: TGCGCCAGCAGCGTCGACACGGCTGAAAAACTGTTTTTT. It is translated as CASSVDTAEKLFF. The V gene is TRBV5-1, the J gene TRBJ1-4; D unresolved. The CDR3 extends over 13 amino acids. The V end lost 4 bases, the J end lost 7 bases, and 11 bases lay between the germline ends. Germline assignment: CDR1 SGHRS and CDR2 YFSETQ.

The chain has TRBV11-3 and TRBJ2-5; possible D gene TRBD2, 5 bases. Trimming shortened V by 5 bases and J by 5 bases, and 12 bases separated the two germline ends. Germline values: CDR1 SGHNT, CDR2 YENEEA. This CDR3 comprises 13 residues. CDR3 in amino acids: CASSVDRGETQYF. In DNA, the CDR3 is TGTGCCAGCAGCGTGGACCGAGGGGAGACCCAGTACTTC.

This clone was recorded once. The V and J genes are TRBV3-1 (or the pseudogene TRBV3-2) and TRBJ2-1, with TRBD2 identical over 9 bases. This CDR3 is built from 15 residues. Trimming cost V 4 bases and J 9 bases; bases outside gene matches: 10. Germline V gene lookup returns CDR1 LGHDT and CDR2 YNNKEL (reference sequence). This chain's CDR3 is CASSPGLAGASEQFF. The DNA of the CDR3 is TGTGCCAGCAGCCCCGGGTTAGCGGGAGCAAGTGAGCAGTTCTTC.

In nucleotides, the CDR3 is TGTGCCAGCAGCCAAGATGGGACAGTCGCTTTTCCCCTCCACTTT. Amino acid sequence: CASSQDGTVAFPLHF. J is TRBJ1-6 and V is TRBV4-2; TRBD1 agrees at 7 bases. The CDR3 has 15 amino acids. The V and J ends lost 0 bases and 13 bases, in that order; junction bases with no gene match: 9. The germline V gene has CDR1 LGHNA and CDR2 YNFKEQ.

The chain carries TRBV30 and TRBJ1-1; D unresolved. The CDR3 extends over 13 amino acids. Germline V lookup: CDR1 GTSNPN, CDR2 SVGIG (reference sequence). The V end lost 0 bases, the J end lost 8 bases, and 13 bases lay between the germline ends. CDR3: CAWSVFLSEEAFF. Here the CDR3 DNA reads TGTGCCTGGAGTGTTTTTTTGAGCGAGGAAGCTTTCTTT. Using reference TRBV30 and TRBJ1-1 for the parts outside the CDR3, the full variable domain is SQTIHQWPATLVQPVGSPLSLECTVEGTSNPNLYWYRQAAGRGLQLLFYSVGIGQISSEVPQNLSASRPQDRQFILSSKKLLLSDSGFYLCAWSVFLSEEAFFGQGTRLTVV.

CDR3 sequence reads: CASSWGNTDTQYF. The CDR3 DNA is TGTGCCAGCAGTTGGGGCAACACAGATACGCAGTATTTT. The chain uses TRBV6-5 and TRBJ2-3; D might be TRBD1 (5 bases). V was cut by 4 bases and J by 2 bases, with 7 bases left in between. The germline V gene encodes CDR1 MNHEY and CDR2 SVGAGI. The CDR3 has 13 residues.

The chain recombines TRBV7-2 with TRBJ2-3, with 9 bases identical to TRBD2. After removal of 7 bases from V and 2 bases from J, the junction contained 10 bases not matched to a gene. CDR3 length: 16 amino acids. The germline V gene encodes CDR1 SGHTA and CDR2 FQGNSA. In DNA, the CDR3 is TGTGCCAGCACCCGGCTGGCTAGCGGGGACACAGATACGCAGTATTTT. Protein sequence: CASTRLASGDTDTQYF.

The chain combines TRBV6-5 with TRBJ2-7; 7 nucleotides line up with TRBD1. Trimming removed 5 bases from V and 0 bases from J; junction bases left unmatched: 7. Germline lookup yields CDR1 MNHEY and CDR2 SVGAGI. The CDR3 length is 15 residues. The CDR3 protein is CASSRDSYISYEQYF. Written as DNA, the CDR3 is TGTGCCAGCAGTCGGGACAGCTACATCTCCTACGAGCAGTACTTC.

This chain joins TRBV24-1 and TRBJ2-1; TRBD1 is a possible D gene (6 bases). Germline CDR1 and CDR2: KGHDR and SFDVKD. V dropped 7 bases and J dropped 5 bases, with 8 bases sitting between them. The CDR3 is 12 amino acids. The CDR3 loop is CATSRGHNEQFF. DNA for the CDR3: TGTGCCACCAGCAGGGGCCACAATGAGCAGTTCTTC.

The chain recombines TRBV6-5 with TRBJ1-1; the D gene is possibly TRBD1 (6 bases). Trimming stripped 5 bases from V and 3 bases from J, with 10 bases between. Per germline, CDR1 MNHEY and CDR2 SVGAGI. CDR3 size: 13 residues. CDR3 coding DNA: TGTGCCAGCAGTAATTCAGGGGACACTGAAGCTTTCTTT. Translated: CASSNSGDTEAFF.